This paragraph covers one TCR beta chain sequence. No cognate antigen has been identified for it. Nothing much larger sits one base from this clone, and base qualities are not available. The sample's treatment or condition label, in plain terms: in vitro stimulation with specific CMV peptide epitopes to enrich CMV-specific T cells. The data were taken from a study of T cell repertoires in cytomegalovirus infection (dated 2019 in TCRdb). Notes on the research overall: Alongside well-studied HLA-B-restricted epitopes, the peptide stimulations were aimed at recently identified HLA-C-restricted CMV epitopes, whose presentation resists viral immunomodulation. Donor HLA type was relevant to the analysis, because carriage of CMV infection together with the matching HLA type was indicated by public TCR beta signatures. The full study reports these points: The ex vivo response was dominated by HLA-C-restricted CMV-specific TCR beta clonotypes, and the single most frequent clonotype in two of eight donors was supplied by these HLA-C-restricted clonotypes. In both this cohort and an independent cohort of some 380 donors, the cumulative frequency of public TCR beta family members distinguished carriers of CMV infection plus the relevant HLA type.

TCRdb names Illumina HiSeq 1500 as the instrument used. The raw public data were reprocessed by TCRdb itself: fastp quality trimming at Q25, MiXCR clonotype calling, in-frame beta chains only. Duplicate CDR3 protein sequences are folded into a single record with the most common DNA and genes. The sample table lists 900,000 to 950,000 distinct CDR3 sequences, approximately 30% of them with a count of one. Over 10% of the sample lies in the top ten. CDR1 is given as MNHEY and CDR2 as SVGEGT, both from the germline V gene. A distance of 11 bases separates the germline ends of V and J, which lose 6 bases and 11 bases respectively. The CDR3, from cysteine to phenylalanine, totals 11 residues. Left in the record is the CDR3 DNA by itself, 33 bases read in frame from the first base.

In this chain, TRBV6-2 or TRBV6-3 is recombined with TRBJ2-1, with a weak D call of TRBD1 (6 bases match). The receptor was isolated from a human donor in good health (CMV status not recorded). Some clones in this sample may be carry-over from other donors' samples. The input for sequencing was cultured CD8+ T cells from PBMCs, taken from culture after CMV antigen stimulation. The DNA is TGTGCCAGCAGAACCGGGACACAGCAGTTCTTC. It encodes CASRTGTQQFF.